These T cell receptor beta chains were read from a single sample in a study of shared T cell receptors in the human thymus. Method: immunoSEQ multiplex PCR; TCRdb's copy keeps in-frame clones and lacks some. The repertoire consists of 700,000 or so clones, with 80% to 90% occurring once and the leading ten covering roughly 0.01%. These data were also filed under a second study, of human thymus T cells.

The specimen was thymocytes. Receptor source: a girl less than two years old with a congenital heart defect. Both conserved end residues are part of each CDR3. Each record gives: V gene, J gene, D gene, clone size, CDR3 length, CDR3 protein, CDR3 DNA. D genes are given only for firm matches. Clone size is given for some rows only: seen once, a few or many times, or a class if the clone is expanded.

>TRBV7-2|TRBJ2-3|.|once|16
CASSYGTPSHTDTQYF
TGTGCCAGCAGCTATGGGACTCCCTCGCACACAGATACGCAGTATTTT
>TRBV12-5|TRBJ1-1|.|.|14
CASGFSREDTEAFF
TGTGCTAGTGGTTTCTCCAGGGAGGACACTGAAGCTTTCTTT
>TRBV5-1|TRBJ1-4|.|.|16
CASSLESGGTGEKLFF
TGCGCCAGCAGCTTGGAGTCGGGCGGTACGGGAGAAAAACTGTTTTTT
>TRBV6-5|TRBJ2-7|TRBD1|.|15
CASSRPGQGSYEQYF
TGTGCCAGCAGTCGACCGGGACAGGGATCCTACGAGCAGTACTTC
>TRBV30|TRBJ2-5|TRBD2|.|16
CALAGGDRVCEETQYF
TGTGCCCTGGCGGGAGGGGACAGAGTTTGCGAAGAGACCCAGTACTTC
>TRBV7-9|TRBJ1-4|TRBD1|.|16
CASSSKTGQKNEKLFF
TGTGCCAGCAGCTCGAAGACGGGACAGAAGAATGAAAAACTGTTTTTT
>TRBV5-1|TRBJ1-4|.|few|18
CASSLELAGQGKGEKLFF
TGCGCCAGCAGCTTGGAATTGGCTGGGCAGGGAAAAGGCGAAAAACTGTTTTTT
>TRBV4-1|TRBJ1-1|.|few|15
CASSQEGTGWTEAFF
TGCGCCAGCAGCCAAGAAGGAACAGGGTGGACTGAAGCTTTCTTT
>TRBV7-8|TRBJ2-3|TRBD1|.|16
CASSLAGQSITDTQYF
TGTGCCAGCAGCTTAGCGGGACAGTCTATCACAGATACGCAGTATTTT
>TRBV27|TRBJ2-2|.|.|18
CASSLGAAQKARTGELFF
TGTGCCAGCAGCCTTGGGGCAGCGCAAAAGGCAAGGACCGGGGAGCTGTTTTTT
>TRBV29-1|TRBJ2-7|.|.|13
CSVQGIDSYEQYF
TGCAGCGTTCAGGGGATAGACTCCTACGAGCAGTACTTC
>TRBV6-9|TRBJ2-7|TRBD1|once|17
CASSYRYRGVDSYEQYF
TGTGCCAGCAGTTATCGCTACAGGGGGGTGGATTCCTACGAGCAGTACTTC
>TRBV14|TRBJ2-7|TRBD1|.|21
CASSQESSPGQGGPRAYEQYF
TGTGCCAGCAGCCAAGAATCTTCGCCGGGACAGGGAGGGCCCCGGGCCTACGAGCAGTACTTC
>TRBV15|TRBJ2-7|TRBD2|.|14
CATSRALAGHEQYF
TGTGCCACCAGCAGAGCCCTAGCGGGCCACGAGCAGTACTTC
>TRBV19|TRBJ1-3|.|.|18
CASSAAPYRLSSGNTIYF
TGTGCCAGTAGTGCCGCACCCTACAGGCTTAGCTCTGGAAACACCATATATTTT
>TRBV6-6|TRBJ1-6|TRBD1|.|13
CARMTGVNSPLHF
TGTGCCAGGATGACAGGGGTCAATTCACCCCTCCACTTT
>TRBV11-2|TRBJ1-6|TRBD1|.|15
CASSGGRDRVSPLHF
TGTGCCAGCAGCGGGGGCCGGGACAGGGTTTCACCCCTCCACTTT
>TRBV28|TRBJ1-6|.|.|16
CASSFSRGQKGTPLHF
TGTGCCAGCAGTTTTTCTAGAGGGCAGAAAGGGACACCCCTCCACTTT
>TRBV5-1|TRBJ1-6|.|.|19
CASSVLGGPIGAYNSPLHF
TGCGCCAGCAGCGTCCTAGGGGGTCCCATTGGGGCCTATAATTCACCCCTCCACTTT
>TRBV28|TRBJ1-2|TRBD1|.|16
CASSYPGTVTNYGYTF
TGTGCCAGCAGTTATCCCGGGACAGTTACTAACTATGGCTACACCTTC
>TRBV27|TRBJ1-2|.|.|16
CASSLTGPGANYGYTF
TGTGCCAGCAGTTTGACAGGCCCCGGGGCGAACTATGGCTACACCTTC
>TRBV4-1|TRBJ1-1|TRBD1|.|19
CASSQAYRWTGAANTEAFF
TGCGCCAGCAGCCAAGCTTACCGATGGACAGGGGCGGCGAACACTGAAGCTTTCTTT
>TRBV4-1|TRBJ1-2|.|.|14
CASSRGREDYGYTF
TGCGCCAGCAGCCGGGGCAGGGAAGACTATGGCTACACCTTC
>TRBV9|TRBJ2-1|.|.|20
CASSNQRGFSSPGRHNEQFF
TGTGCCAGCAGCAACCAACGGGGGTTTTCCAGTCCGGGGCGTCACAATGAGCAGTTCTTC